Listed below are T cell receptor beta chains from one sample, sequenced in a study of breast tumors, draining lymph nodes, adjacent tissues. TCRdb reprocessed the multiplex PCR reads with MiXCR, giving one entry per CDR3 protein. The sample holds about 47,000 distinct CDR3 sequences, roughly 23% seen once. Sample: breast tumor tissue. The origin of the receptors is a female donor with breast cancer. Some clones in this sample may be carry-over from other donors' samples. Both conserved end residues are part of each CDR3. The D gene is left open where the match is weak. Some rows mark clone size as missing; the rest say once, few, many or name a class of expanded clone.

len	d_gene	j_gene	v_gene	abundance	CDR3nt	CDR3aa
14	.	TRBJ1-6	TRBV20-1	many	TGCAGTGCTAGAGAGGGCAGCTATAATTCACCCCTCCACTTT	CSAREGSYNSPLHF
13	.	TRBJ2-1	TRBV30	.	TGTGCCTGGAGTGTAGAGGGTAACAATGAGCAGTTCTTC	CAWSVEGNNEQFF
15	TRBD1	TRBJ1-3	TRBV3-1	many	TGTGCCAGCAGCCCTGCCCCGGGACAGGGAAAAGGTGATAATTTT	CASSPAPGQGKGDNF
15	TRBD1	TRBJ2-7	TRBV7-2	many	TGTGCCAGCAGCTCTTTCCCGACAGGGGACTACGAGCAGTACTTC	CASSSFPTGDYEQYF
14	.	TRBJ1-2	TRBV13	many	TGTGCCAGCAGCGGGGGGGTAGTAAGGCTTGGCTACACCTTC	CASSGGVVRLGYTF
16	.	TRBJ2-2	TRBV7-3	many	TGTGCCAGCAGCTTTCAATCTCCGGGATCCACCGGGGAGCTGTTTTTT	CASSFQSPGSTGELFF
18	TRBD2	TRBJ2-1	TRBV20-1	.	TGCAGTGCTAGAGACAGGCTAGCGGGAGGTCACTTTATGGATGAGCAGTTCTTC	CSARDRLAGGHFMDEQFF
16	.	TRBJ2-2	TRBV9	many	TGTGCCAGCAGCCCCCGGCAGGCCAGGGGCACCGGGGAGCTGTTTTTT	CASSPRQARGTGELFF
11	.	TRBJ2-1	TRBV7-3	few	TGTGCCAGCAGCTGTACTAGCAAGGGGTTCTTC	CASSCTSKGFF
16	.	TRBJ1-3	TRBV6-2/TRBV6-3	many	TGTGCCAGCAGTTACGCTGAACCTGGCTCTGGAAACACCATATATTTT	CASSYAEPGSGNTIYF
13	.	TRBJ1-5	TRBV18	medium-sized	TGTGCCAGCTCACCAGGACGCGATCAGCCCCAGCATTTT	CASSPGRDQPQHF
14	.	TRBJ2-1	TRBV7-3	many	TGTGCCAGCAGCTTAACGCCCCAATACAATGAGCAGTTCTTC	CASSLTPQYNEQFF
13	.	TRBJ1-3	TRBV2	many	TGTGCCAGCTGGACGGGAGGCGGAAACACCATATATTTT	CASWTGGGNTIYF
15	TRBD2	TRBJ2-1	TRBV4-2	many	TGTGCCAGCAGCCACGCTACTAGCGGGGTCAATGAGCAGTTCTTC	CASSHATSGVNEQFF
14	.	TRBJ1-2	TRBV20-1	many	TGCAGTGCTAGAAGTTACCGGGAGTACTATGGCTACACCTTC	CSARSYREYYGYTF
18	TRBD1	TRBJ2-6	TRBV19	many	TGTGCCAGTAGCGAACCGGGACAGGGGATCTCTGGGGCCAACGTCCTGACTTTC	CASSEPGQGISGANVLTF
14	.	TRBJ1-2	TRBV10-3	many	TGTGCCATCAGTGAGGACAGTAATTTATATGGCTACACCTTC	CAISEDSNLYGYTF
12	.	TRBJ1-1	TRBV19	.	TGTGCCAGTAAACCGCCAGGCCGTGAAGCTTTCTTT	CASKPPGREAFF
15	.	TRBJ1-3	TRBV19	many	TGTGCCAGTAGTCCCGACCACGGCTCTGGAAACACCATATATTTT	CASSPDHGSGNTIYF
16	.	TRBJ2-5	TRBV25-1	many	TGTGCCAGCAGTGAAGAAGCGGAGACAGGCCAAGAGACCCAGTACTTC	CASSEEAETGQETQYF
15	.	TRBJ1-6	TRBV20-1	medium-sized	TGCAGTGCTAGAGAGTCAGCCCACGCTAATTCACCCCTCCACTTT	CSARESAHANSPLHF
14	.	TRBJ2-1	TRBV2	many	TGTGCCAGTTCTAGGAGGGAAACCTACAATGAGCAGTTCTTC	CASSRRETYNEQFF
11	TRBD1	TRBJ2-1	TRBV14	.	TGTGCCAGCAGCCGGGACAGAGAGCAGTTCTTC	CASSRDREQFF
14	.	TRBJ1-2	TRBV9	many	TGTGCCAGCACCGCCTGGCAGGGGCCTTATGGCTACACCTTC	CASTAWQGPYGYTF
14	.	TRBJ1-5	TRBV6-5	many	TGTGCCAGCAGTAACCGGGACAACAATCAGCCCCAGCATTTT	CASSNRDNNQPQHF
14	.	TRBJ2-3	TRBV7-9	many	TGTGCCAGCAGCACTCCTCGGGGTGTAGATACGCAGTATTTT	CASSTPRGVDTQYF
14	.	TRBJ1-2	TRBV12-3/TRBV12-4	.	TGTGCCAGCAGTCCGTATACAGGGTCCTATGGCTACACCTTC	CASSPYTGSYGYTF
15	TRBD1	TRBJ2-7	TRBV27	many	TGTGCCAGCAGTTTAAAGGGGACAGAGACCTACGAGCAGTACTTC	CASSLKGTETYEQYF
15	TRBD1	TRBJ1-5	TRBV6-1	.	TGTGTCAGCAGTGTACACACAGGGGGCAATCAGCCCCAGCATTTT	CVSSVHTGGNQPQHF
13	.	TRBJ2-5	TRBV7-2	many	TGTGCCAGCAGCTTAGTAACGGGCGAGACCCAGTACTTC	CASSLVTGETQYF
18	TRBD1	TRBJ2-3	TRBV12-3/TRBV12-4	many	TGTGCCAGCAGTTTAGCGTTTCTGGGACAGGGGGCAGCGGATACGCAGTATTTT	CASSLAFLGQGAADTQYF
14	.	TRBJ2-3	TRBV5-1	.	TGCGCCAGCAGCTTGTCAACCCCCCCAGATACGCAGTATTTT	CASSLSTPPDTQYF
14	.	TRBJ1-2	TRBV5-1	many	TGCGCCAGCGCTGTTGCAGGGACCACGAATGGCTACACCTTC	CASAVAGTTNGYTF
16	.	TRBJ1-2	TRBV5-6	many	TGTGCCAGCAGCTTGGAGGCCGTTGGATGGGCCTATGGCTACACCTTC	CASSLEAVGWAYGYTF
15	.	TRBJ2-3	TRBV5-1	many	TGCGCCAGCAGCTTGTTGGGGCCTGAGACAGATACGCAGTATTTT	CASSLLGPETDTQYF
16	TRBD1	TRBJ1-4	TRBV5-4	.	TGTGCCGGCAGCTTGGTCCCGACCAGGGGGGGCGAAAAACTGTTTTTT	CAGSLVPTRGGEKLFF
15	.	TRBJ1-6	TRBV7-8	.	TGTGCCAGCAGTTTCGACAGGAGCAATAATTCACCCCACCACTTT	CASSFDRSNNSPHHF
14	.	TRBJ2-2	TRBV7-6	many	TGTGCCAGCAGCTTAGAAGTTGGGACCGGGGAGCTGTTTTTT	CASSLEVGTGELFF
13	.	TRBJ2-7	TRBV16	.	TGTGCCAGCAGCCTCATCCTGGATGGGGGAGAGGACTTC	CASSLILDGGEDF
15	.	TRBJ1-5	TRBV7-6	medium-sized	TGTGCCAGCAGCCCCGGGGCAGGGAGGGGTCAGCCCCAGCATTTT	CASSPGAGRGQPQHF
15	.	TRBJ2-7	TRBV6-1	many	TGTGCCAGCAGCGCCTCCCAGGCAGCCGCGAGCGAGCAGTACTTC	CASSASQAAASEQYF
15	.	TRBJ1-5	TRBV5-8	many	TGTGCCAGCAGACATTGGAACAGGGAGGATCAGCCCCAGCATTTT	CASRHWNREDQPQHF
16	TRBD2	TRBJ2-7	TRBV4-2	many	TGTGCCAGCAGCCAAGTACAGCGGGAGACCACCTACGAGCAGTACTTC	CASSQVQRETTYEQYF
15	.	TRBJ2-5	TRBV10-3	few	TGTGCCATCAGACCCACTCCGGGAGTTCAAGAGACCCAGTACTTC	CAIRPTPGVQETQYF
13	.	TRBJ2-7	TRBV6-6	many	TGTGCCAGCAGTTACCCCGGGGCCTACGAGCAGTACTTC	CASSYPGAYEQYF
13	.	TRBJ2-7	TRBV9	many	TGTGCCAGCAGCCCGGGACATATCTACGAGCAGTACTTC	CASSPGHIYEQYF